This record covers a single T cell receptor beta chain. Clones were sequenced by immunoSEQ multiplex PCR, and TCRdb holds only the in-frame ones, with some missing. The sample holds about 6,200 clones, 60% to 85% seen once. This specimen comes from a study of preoperative IRX-2 immunotherapy in early breast cancer. Indicated treatment: preoperative locoregional IRX-2 cytokine immunotherapy. Patients received preoperative, locoregional IRX-2 cytokine immunotherapy in a phase Ib study. Germline assignment: CDR1 MNHGY and CDR2 SAAAGT. The CDR3 sequence is 17 residues long. Trimming cost V 0 bases and J 5 bases; bases outside gene matches: 7.

The specimen comprised tumor tissue, sampled before IRX-2 immunotherapy. The chain links TRBV6-8 to TRBJ2-2; TRBD2 aligns across 9 bases. This TCR came from a human donor with breast cancer. The CDR3 protein is CASSYSYPGLATGELFF. In nucleotides, the CDR3 is TGTGCCAGCAGTTACTCGTATCCGGGACTAGCAACCGGGGAGCTGTTTTTT.